Reported below is one TCR beta chain. Its target is not known. Roughly 30,000 T cell genomes (around 200 ng DNA) went into each sorted-subset replicate. Here immunoSEQ multiplex PCR was the method, and the copy in TCRdb shows in-frame clones only, minus some. The sample lists about 1.5 million clones; 95% to 99% were seen once. The donors, all of them Caucasian adults, lived in Nashville, Tennessee. Naive CD4+ cells were CD45RA-selected; the remaining cells were memory. This record comes from a study of shared clonotypes between healthy human individuals. Whole-study findings and limits: Rarefaction gave evidence that sorted-subset sequencing remained incomplete despite large depth.

CDR1 KGHSH and CDR2 LQKENI come from the germline V gene. This CDR3 contains 14 residues. Trimming left V 4 bases short and J 0 bases short, with 10 bases between. The sequenced material came from naive CD4+ T cells sorted from blood. Subset denoted: CD45RA+ positively selected. The TCR sequence derives from a man aged 25 to 40 in good health. The chain carries TRBV18 and TRBJ2-7; no firm D call. CDR3 nucleotides: TGTGCCAGCTCACGTCCTAGTCTCTCCTACGAGCAGTACTTC. It specifies CASSRPSLSYEQYF.